Presented here are 24 T cell receptor beta chains from one specimen sequenced in a study of blood T cell repertoires in COVID-19. Libraries were prepared by immunoSEQ multiplex PCR; TCRdb keeps only in-frame clonotypes and omits some of them. The table has around 60,000 clones, approximately 91% seen once. Sequenced sample: peripheral blood. These receptors were taken from a man aged 45-65 years with active COVID-19.

The rearrangement links TRBV5-1 to TRBJ1-2, with 7 bases aligning to TRBD1. Germline CDR1 and CDR2: SGHRS and YFSETQ. The CDR3 has 14 amino acids. With V trimmed by 3 bases and J by 4 bases, 6 bases remained unmatched. CDR3 in amino acids: CASSSRQGGYGYTF. The CDR3 coding sequence is TGCGCCAGCAGCTCCCGACAGGGAGGCTATGGCTACACCTTC.

The chain combines TRBV7-3 with TRBJ2-3; 9 positions agree with TRBD1. The CDR3 has 15 residues. CDR1 is SGHTA and CDR2 is FQGTGA in the germline V gene. With 5 bases clipped from V and 2 bases from J, the junction kept 5 bases outside the gene matches. The CDR3 loop reads CASSQTGGDTDTQYF. The CDR3 bases are TGTGCCAGCAGCCAGACAGGGGGGGACACAGATACGCAGTATTTT.

The chain joins TRBV6-5 to TRBJ1-3; D remains unclear. This CDR3 comprises 15 residues. The germline V gene encodes CDR1 MNHEY and CDR2 SVGAGI. The ends were cut back, 0 bases at V and 8 bases at J, with 14 bases in the middle. The CDR3 here is CASSYSIRGRDTIYF. The CDR3 region has the DNA TGTGCCAGCAGTTACTCGATCCGCGGGAGGGACACCATATATTTT.

The gene calls are TRBV7-2 and TRBJ1-1, with 9 bases identical to TRBD1. The CDR3 is 13 residues long. Germline-derived CDR1 and CDR2 are SGHTA and FQGNSA. Losses at the gene ends were 8 bases for V and 10 bases for J; bases not matched to a gene: 11. CDR3 sequence reads: CASGPTGGSSAFF. DNA of the CDR3: TGTGCCAGCGGACCGACAGGGGGAAGCTCAGCTTTCTTT.

The chain couples TRBV7-2 to TRBJ1-6, with D hard to call. Germline V CDR1 and CDR2: SGHTA, FQGNSA. Trimming stripped 5 bases from V and 0 bases from J, with 14 bases between. The CDR3 length is 17 residues. As DNA, the CDR3 is TGTGCCAGCAGCACACGTCGCCCTTTCTCCTATAATTCACCCCTCCACTTT. The encoded protein is CASSTRRPFSYNSPLHF. The full variable domain, in which reference TRBV7-2 and TRBJ1-6 provide the parts outside the CDR3, is GAGVSQSPSNKVTEKGKDVELRCDPISGHTALYWYRQSLGQGLEFLIYFQGNSAPDKSGLPSDRFSAERTGGSVSTLTIQRTQQEDSAVYLCASSTRRPFSYNSPLHFGNGTRLTVT.

This chain connects TRBV5-1 to TRBJ2-2; D gene unclear. This CDR3 region has 15 residues. Germline CDR1 is SGHRS and CDR2 is YFSETQ. Deletions cut 5 bases from V and 0 bases from J, with 11 bases between. CDR3 nucleotide sequence: TGCGCCAGCAGTCTTGATCTAGCGAACACCGGGGAGCTGTTTTTT. This gives the protein CASSLDLANTGELFF.

J is TRBJ1-1 and V is TRBV5-1, with D possibly being TRBD1 (5 bases). Trimming removed 2 bases at V and 4 bases at J, with 12 bases between. CDR3 length: 14 residues. Germline CDR1 SGHRS, CDR2 YFSETQ. The DNA of the CDR3 is TGCGCCAGCAGCTTAGGAGGGGACGCCACTGAAGCTTTCTTT. It codes for CASSLGGDATEAFF.

This clone was seen just once. This rearrangement joins TRBV2 to TRBJ1-1; D call uncertain. The CDR3 has 13 amino acids. The germline V gene encodes CDR1 SNHLY and CDR2 FYNNEI. Deletions cut 2 bases from V and 6 bases from J, with 10 bases between. Here the CDR3 reads CASSETVRSEAFF. The CDR3 DNA is TGTGCCAGCAGTGAAACTGTGAGATCTGAAGCTTTCTTT.

The chain has TRBV7-9 and TRBJ1-1, with a weak D call TRBD1 (5 bases). Trimming cost V 3 bases and J 11 bases, with 16 bases left between them. This CDR3 has 13 residues. Germline V gene lookup returns CDR1 SEHNR and CDR2 FQNEAQ (reference sequence). CDR3 amino acids: CASSLTVDPGAFF. For the CDR3, the DNA is TGTGCCAGCAGCTTGACAGTCGACCCCGGGGCTTTCTTT.

The rearrangement joins TRBV29-1 to TRBJ2-5, with TRBD2 identical over 11 bases. Germline values: CDR1 SQVTM, CDR2 ANQGSEA. V gave up 7 bases and J gave up 5 bases; unmatched junction bases: 6. This CDR3 has 13 residues. CDR3 in amino acids: CSARLAGRETQYF. CDR3 nucleotides: TGCAGCGCTAGACTAGCGGGGAGGGAGACCCAGTACTTC. The whole variable domain, remainder taken from reference TRBV29-1 and TRBJ2-5, is SAVISQKPSRDICQRGTSLTIQCQVDSQVTMMFWYRQQPGQSLTLIATANQGSEATYESGFVIDKFPISRPNLTFSTLTVSNMSPEDSSIYLCSARLAGRETQYFGPGTRLLVL.

The chain employs TRBV6-5 and TRBJ1-1; a possible D gene is TRBD1 (6 bases). The CDR3 sequence is 11 residues long. Per germline, CDR1 MNHEY and CDR2 SVGAGI. The V and J ends lost 9 bases and 1 base respectively, with 6 bases between them. The CDR3 sequence: CARGQNTEAFF. CDR3 bases: TGTGCCAGGGGACAGAACACTGAAGCTTTCTTT.

The rearrangement uses TRBV4-3 and TRBJ2-7, with TRBD1 matching over 9 bases. The CDR3 is 14 amino acids. Germline V gene data show CDR1 as LGHNA and CDR2 as YSLEER. The ends lost 3 bases at V and 6 bases at J; junction bases unmatched: 6. The CDR3 DNA reads TGCGCCAGCAGCCACGGACAGGGGATTTCCGAGCAGTACTTC. This sequence encodes CASSHGQGISEQYF.

The rearrangement joins TRBV19 to TRBJ2-7, with D perhaps matching TRBD2 (5 bases). Germline V gives CDR1 LNHDA, CDR2 SQIVND (reference sequence). V was pared by 5 bases and J by 7 bases, with 18 bases between. The CDR3 has 14 amino acids. The CDR3 loop is CASSPGPGRGEQYF. In DNA form, the CDR3 reads TGTGCCAGTAGTCCCGGACCGGGCCGGGGAGAGCAGTACTTC.

This chain's CDR3 is CASSQDPGAGNTIYF. The DNA for the CDR3 is TGTGCCAGCAGCCAAGATCCCGGGGCTGGAAACACCATATATTTT. J is TRBJ1-3 and V is TRBV14; D not certain. Trimming took off 0 bases at V and 2 bases at J, with 8 bases between the two ends. This CDR3 is 15 amino acids long. In germline, CDR1 is SGHDN, CDR2 FVKESK.

This chain joins TRBV7-2 and TRBJ2-3; TRBD2 aligns across 9 bases. This CDR3 has 14 amino acids. The J segment lost 8 bases and the V segment lost 7 bases, leaving 10 bases of the junction unmatched. The germline CDR1 and CDR2 sequences are SGHTA and FQGNSA. CDR3 DNA sequence: TGTGCCAGCAAGATACTAGCGGGCGAGCTTACGCAGTATTTT. Translating gives CASKILAGELTQYF.

This clone was seen once. V and J are TRBV2 and TRBJ1-3; TRBD1 matches at 7 bases. Trimming at V came to 0 bases and at J to 1 base, leaving 6 bases not matched to a gene. The CDR3 extends over 17 amino acids. Germline V gives CDR1 SNHLY, CDR2 FYNNEI. The CDR3 region has the DNA TGTGCCAGCAGTGAAGCGGCGGGACAGTCGTCTGGAAACACCATATATTTT. Its translation is CASSEAAGQSSGNTIYF.

This clone appeared once. The rearrangement links TRBV7-9 to TRBJ1-6, with D possibly TRBD1 on 5 matching bases. Germline V CDR1 and CDR2: SEHNR, FQNEAQ (reference sequence). Trimming took 6 bases from V and 10 from J, leaving 19 bases between them. CDR3 length: 15 amino acids. The CDR3 loop reads CASSETEGVDSPLHF. The DNA for the CDR3 is TGTGCCAGCAGTGAGACCGAAGGGGTTGACTCACCCCTCCACTTT.

The rearrangement links TRBV4-2 to TRBJ2-7; 8 nucleotides match TRBD2. From germline, CDR1 is LGHNA and CDR2 YNFKEQ. The CDR3 runs 13 residues. The J segment lost 5 bases and the V segment lost 3 bases, leaving 3 bases of the junction unmatched. CDR3 sequence: CASSQRGEDEQYF. The CDR3 DNA reads TGTGCCAGCAGCCAGCGGGGGGAAGACGAGCAGTACTTC.

The chain couples TRBV3-1 (or the pseudogene TRBV3-2) to TRBJ2-5, with TRBD2 as a possible D gene (5 bases). V shed 1 base and J shed 3 bases, with 12 bases lying between them. Germline assignment: CDR1 LGHDT and CDR2 YNNKEL (reference sequence). This CDR3 region has 15 residues. This chain's CDR3 is CASSQGRLAKETQYF. As DNA, the CDR3 is TGTGCCAGCAGCCAAGGAAGGCTAGCCAAAGAGACCCAGTACTTC.

The V gene is TRBV5-1, the J gene TRBJ2-3; 7 bases agree with TRBD1. Looked up from germline, CDR1 is SGHRS and CDR2 is YFSETQ. Losses at the gene ends were 4 bases for V and 2 bases for J; bases not matched to a gene: 7. The CDR3 consists of 15 residues. The chain's CDR3 is CASSTRGFNTDTQYF. The CDR3 DNA sequence: TGCGCCAGCAGCACCAGGGGGTTCAACACAGATACGCAGTATTTT.

The chain is built from TRBV5-4 and TRBJ2-7, with D perhaps TRBD2 (7 bases). Germline loops: CDR1 SGHNT, CDR2 YYREEE (reference sequence). CDR3 length: 16 amino acids. The germline V and J ends were trimmed by 4 bases and 4 bases, with 21 bases remaining between them. CDR3 region: CASSRLPSGGGYEQYF. The CDR3 nucleotides read TGTGCCAGCAGCCGCCTCCCGTCGGGGGGCGGGTACGAGCAGTACTTC.

This clone was recorded a few times. This chain connects TRBV5-4 to TRBJ1-2, with no clear D. Per germline, CDR1 SGHNT and CDR2 YYREEE (reference sequence). Trimming stripped 6 bases from V and 3 bases from J, with 12 bases between. CDR3 length equals 13 residues. The CDR3 nucleotides are TGTGCCAGCACCCGGACTCGGGACTATGGCTACACCTTC. It translates to CASTRTRDYGYTF. The whole variable domain, remainder taken from reference TRBV5-4 and TRBJ1-2, is ETGVTQSPTHLIKTRGQQVTLRCSSQSGHNTVSWYQQALGQGPQFIFQYYREEENGRGNFPPRFSGLQFPNYSSELNVNALELDDSALYLCASTRTRDYGYTFGSGTRLTVV.

The J gene is TRBJ1-1, the V gene TRBV18; no clear D. Per germline, CDR1 KGHSH and CDR2 LQKENI. The CDR3 is 13 amino acids. Trimming shortened V by 2 bases and J by 4 bases, and 8 bases separated the two germline ends. CDR3 DNA sequence: TGTGCCAGCTCACCAAGCTCGGTCACTGAAGCTTTCTTT. It translates to CASSPSSVTEAFF.

V usage is TRBV18 and J usage is TRBJ2-4, with 9 bases lining up with TRBD1. Germline CDR1 reads KGHSH; CDR2 reads LQKENI. There are 18 residues in the CDR3. Trimming at V came to 2 bases and at J to 3 bases, leaving 11 bases not matched to a gene. CDR3 in DNA: TGTGCCAGCTCACCAACGTGGGGACAGGGTTTTGGCAAAAACATTCAGTACTTC. Residues: CASSPTWGQGFGKNIQYF.